This T cell receptor beta chain stems from a study of monozygotic twins with inflammatory bowel disease. Study outcomes and limitations: Patients with IBD had less TCRbeta diversity (inverse Simpson) than their healthy co-twins. Immunosuppressive treatments differing between patients may have added repertoire variability. Clonotype overlap with others was lower in IBD patients than in healthy twins, a difference that was greatest with disease activity.

Germline values: CDR1 LGHNA, CDR2 YNFKEQ. The CDR3 sequence is 15 residues long. From 3,500 to 4,500 ng of total RNA, each TCR library was prepared. TCRdb re-called the 5' RACE reads and gives one entry per CDR3 protein, without DNA. This sample's clone table lists about 210,000 distinct CDR3 sequences. Comments on this clonotype: Its antigen remains unidentified.

This clonotype was obtained from a human donor with ulcerative colitis or Crohn's disease, or a healthy co-twin of an affected twin (not recorded which). The sequencing sample was made of blood. The chain carries TRBV4-2 and TRBJ2-2. The CDR3 is CASSQDNLNTGELFF.